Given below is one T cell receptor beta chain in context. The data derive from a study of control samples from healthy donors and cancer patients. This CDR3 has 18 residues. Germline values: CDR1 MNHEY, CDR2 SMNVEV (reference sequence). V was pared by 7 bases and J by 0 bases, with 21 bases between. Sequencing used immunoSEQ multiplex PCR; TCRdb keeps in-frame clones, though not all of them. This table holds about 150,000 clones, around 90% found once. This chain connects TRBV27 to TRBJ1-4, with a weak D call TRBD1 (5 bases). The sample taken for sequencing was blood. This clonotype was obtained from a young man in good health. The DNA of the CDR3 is TGTGCCAGCACTAGTAAACTCCAGGGACTTCCAACTAATGAAAAACTGTTTTTT. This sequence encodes CASTSKLQGLPTNEKLFF. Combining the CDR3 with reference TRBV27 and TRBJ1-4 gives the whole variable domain EAQVTQNPRYLITVTGKKLTVTCSQNMNHEYMSWYRQDPGLGLRQIYYSMNVEVTDKGDVPEGYKVSRKEKRNFPLILESPSPNQTSLYFCASTSKLQGLPTNEKLFFGSGTQLSVL.